The text below deals with one T cell receptor beta chain. The entry originates in a study of cytomegalovirus exposure and HLA in healthy donors. The PCR used 60 Vbeta and 13 Jbeta primers. The repertoire was sequenced with immunoSEQ multiplex PCR; TCRdb's copy has only in-frame clones and lacks some. Counted here are around 110,000 clones, approximately 79% occurring once; the ten biggest clones make up approximately 2%. The V gene's germline CDR1 is LGHNT and CDR2 FRNRAP. The CDR3 is made up of 16 amino acids. Trimming removed 5 bases from V and 6 bases from J, with 20 bases in between. V is TRBV12-5 and J is TRBJ1-5; a weak D match, TRBD1 (5 bases). Sequenced material: PBMCs. This TCR was sampled from a young man in good health and CMV-seronegative. DNA for the CDR3: TGTGCTAGTGGTACTCGGACAACACCGCGGCCTCAGCCCCAGCATTTT. Its translation: CASGTRTTPRPQPQHF.